This TCR beta chain was identified in a study of shared T cell receptors in the human thymus. J was trimmed by 4 bases and V by 4 bases; bases with no gene match: 8. There are 15 residues in the CDR3. Germline V lookup: CDR1 SGDLS, CDR2 YYNGEE. The method was immunoSEQ multiplex PCR; TCRdb's version includes in-frame clones alone and lacks a portion of them. The sample lists more than 550,000 clones, about 90% seen once, with 0.0094% in the top ten. The sample was also reused in another study, on human thymus T cells. In that study: Serving as donors were healthy Finnish infants, each of whom was having open corrective surgery for congenital heart defects. Resections from corrective heart surgery supplied the thymus tissue. Gene usage for V and J segments appeared biased in thymic and blood repertoires. Unrelated individuals had highly overlapping thymic repertoires, as reported in related research.

The sequence was collected from a boy younger than two with a congenital heart defect. The rearrangement uses TRBV9 and TRBJ2-1; TRBD1 agrees at 7 bases. Input material: thymocytes. The CDR3 DNA sequence: TGTGCCAGCAGCACCACCGGGACAGAGTACAATGAGCAGTTCTTC. Translated: CASSTTGTEYNEQFF.